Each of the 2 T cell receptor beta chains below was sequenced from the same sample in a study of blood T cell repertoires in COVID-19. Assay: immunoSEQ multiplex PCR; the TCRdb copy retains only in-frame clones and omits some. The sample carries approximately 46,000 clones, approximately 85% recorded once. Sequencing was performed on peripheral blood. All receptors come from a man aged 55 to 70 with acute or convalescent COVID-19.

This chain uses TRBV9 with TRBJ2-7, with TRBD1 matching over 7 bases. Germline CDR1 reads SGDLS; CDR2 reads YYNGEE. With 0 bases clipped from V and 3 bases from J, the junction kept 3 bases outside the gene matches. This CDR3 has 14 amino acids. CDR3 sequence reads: CASSVGQGGYEQYF. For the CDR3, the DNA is TGTGCCAGCAGCGTAGGACAGGGTGGCTACGAGCAGTACTTC.

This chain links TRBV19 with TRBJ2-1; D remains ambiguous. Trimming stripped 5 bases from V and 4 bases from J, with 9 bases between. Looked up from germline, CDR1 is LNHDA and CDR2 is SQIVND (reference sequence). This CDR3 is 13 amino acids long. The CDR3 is CASSPTSYNEQFF. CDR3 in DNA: TGTGCCAGTAGTCCCACAAGTTACAATGAGCAGTTCTTC.